This TCR beta chain was recorded in a study of post-analysis software for immune sequencing data. Study-level findings and limits: Roughly 5 TRBV segments occurring more often in patients than controls included TRBV5-6, TRBV5-1 and TRBV20-1.

This clonotype showed up just a few times. Its antigen is not identified. The CDR3 runs to 15 residues. From germline, CDR1 is DFQATT and CDR2 SNEGSKA (reference sequence). Between the trimmed V and J ends, which lost 3 bases and 4 bases, there was a span of 16 bases. cDNA libraries for TCR beta contained unique molecular identifiers. TCRdb recomputed calls from the PCR reads with MiXCR, one row per CDR3 protein. The data contain some 700,000 distinct CDR3 sequences, 59% of them singletons. The genes are TRBV20-1 and TRBJ2-1; no definite D call. What was sequenced was blood. This TCR came from a girl under 10 years old with multiple sclerosis. This CDR3 is CSASRRIRSYNEQFF. CDR3 DNA sequence: TGCAGTGCTAGTAGGCGGATACGCTCTTACAATGAGCAGTTCTTC.